Given below is one T cell receptor beta chain in context. Its cognate antigen is unknown. The data derive from a study of vaccination and CD4 T cells after COVID-19. About the research overall: Median time from COVID diagnosis to post-COVID sampling was about 14 weeks (35 to 161).

Treatment: approximately 9-day PBMC culture with coronavirus spike peptide pools or control peptides (ViraFEST assay). Sequence data for DNA of cultured CD4+ T cells were generated by the Oncomine TCR Beta short-read assay. One entry per CDR3 protein results from TCRdb running MiXCR on the PCR reads. This table holds about 12,000 distinct CDR3 sequences, approximately 60% found once. Germline lookup yields CDR1 MNHNS and CDR2 SASEGT. Unmatched junction bases numbered 6, after V lost 7 bases and J lost 5 bases. The CDR3 runs 13 residues. The rearrangement uses TRBV6-1 and TRBJ2-7; 9 positions match TRBD1. The origin of this receptor is a human donor who had recovered from COVID-19. The sample was CD4+ T cells from blood, cultured in vitro. CDR3 region: CASMRDRAHEQYF. The CDR3 nucleotides read TGTGCCAGCATGAGGGACAGGGCCCACGAGCAGTACTTC.